A selection of T cell receptor beta chains follows, all from one sample in a study of T cells in Graves' hyperthyroidism and ophthalmopathy. TCRdb redid the calling of the multiplex PCR reads with MiXCR, one entry per CDR3 protein. The sample carries 380,000 or so distinct CDR3 sequences, about 15% recorded once. Sequenced material: blood. The receptors were gathered from a woman in her 30s with Graves' hyperthyroidism. Both conserved end residues are part of each CDR3. The D gene is left open where the match is weak. Some rows have no size entry. The others give once, few or many, or a class for an expanded clone.

TRBJ1-1 NA many TRBV6-6 TGTGCCAGCAGTTACTTAGGGATTGGCACGAACACTGAAGCTTTCTTT CASSYLGIGTNTEAFF
TRBJ2-1 TRBD2 few TRBV29-1 TGCAGCGTTGAAGATCCTAGCGGAAGCTCCTACAATGAGCAGTTCTTC CSVEDPSGSSYNEQFF
TRBJ2-7 NA NA TRBV10-3 TGTGCCATCAGTGAAAGTTGGCTGCAAAGCTCCTACGAGCAGTACTTC CAISESWLQSSYEQYF
TRBJ1-2 TRBD1 many TRBV18 TGTGCCAGCTCACCACGACAGGGGGTTGATGGCTACACCTTC CASSPRQGVDGYTF
TRBJ2-1 TRBD2 NA TRBV4-2 TGTGCCAGCAGCCAAGTCGAGACTAGCGCCGGATTCAATGAGCAGTTCTTC CASSQVETSAGFNEQFF
TRBJ2-1 TRBD1 NA TRBV6-5 TGTGCCAGCAGTCCCGCGGGACAGGGCTACAATGAGCAGTTCTTC CASSPAGQGYNEQFF
TRBJ2-1 NA many TRBV9 TGTGCCAGCAGCGTAGAGGGACTTACCTACAATGAGCAGTTCTTC CASSVEGLTYNEQFF
TRBJ2-5 NA many TRBV7-9 TGTGCCAGCAGCAATGACAGATTTCGGGAGACCCAGTACTTC CASSNDRFRETQYF
TRBJ1-1 NA NA TRBV18 TGTGCCAGCTCACTATCAGTAAAAGACACTGAAGCTTTCTTT CASSLSVKDTEAFF
TRBJ2-7 NA few TRBV13 TGTGCCAGCAGCCGAGGTGGCAGGGTTGATGGGCAGTACTTC CASSRGGRVDGQYF
TRBJ2-2 NA many TRBV3-1 TGTGCCAGCAGCCAAACCCCGGTCAGCACCGGGGAGCTGTTTTTT CASSQTPVSTGELFF
TRBJ1-5 NA many TRBV24-1 TGTGCCACCCTACCCCGGACGGGTGGCAATCAGCCCCAGCATTTT CATLPRTGGNQPQHF
TRBJ2-1 NA NA TRBV12-3/TRBV12-4 TGTGCCAGCACTCCTCGACTGGACAATGAGCAGTTCTTC CASTPRLDNEQFF
TRBJ2-5 NA many TRBV24-1 TGTGCCACCAGTGACTCGGGACGGGCAGAGACCCAGTACTTC CATSDSGRAETQYF
TRBJ2-7 TRBD2 many TRBV30 TGTGCCAGCGGGGTAAGCTCCTACGAGCAGTACTTC CASGVSSYEQYF
TRBJ2-3 TRBD1 many TRBV14 TGTGCCAGCAGCCAAGTTAACAGGGGGCTGGCAGATACGCAGTATTTT CASSQVNRGLADTQYF
TRBJ2-2 NA many TRBV28 TGTGCCAGCATAAGGGATACTACCGGGGAGCTGTTTTTT CASIRDTTGELFF
TRBJ2-3 NA few TRBV20-1 TGCAGTGCTGGGGTTGGGAGAAGCACAGATACGCAGTATTTT CSAGVGRSTDTQYF
TRBJ2-2 TRBD2 few TRBV6-1 TGTGCCAGCTCCGCGCGCGGGAGGCCGTACGGGGAGCTGTTTTTT CASSARGRPYGELFF
TRBJ2-3 TRBD2 NA TRBV5-1 TGCGCCAGCAGCCGGGGGACTAGCGGGAGCTCTACGCAGTATTTT CASSRGTSGSSTQYF
TRBJ1-1 NA many TRBV30 TGTGCCTGGAGATCTACAGGAACCGCCACTGAAGCTTTCTTT CAWRSTGTATEAFF
TRBJ2-1 NA NA TRBV12-3/TRBV12-4 TGTGCCAGCAGTTTTCCTGGGGCCTACAATGAGCAGTTCTTC CASSFPGAYNEQFF
TRBJ1-2 NA many TRBV28 TGTGCCTCCCATTTGGACGGGGACTATGGCTACACCTTC CASHLDGDYGYTF
TRBJ1-5 NA NA TRBV20-1 TGCAGTGCTAGGGACTATAGTGATCAGCCCCAGCATTTT CSARDYSDQPQHF
TRBJ2-5 TRBD1 few TRBV30 TGTGCCTGGAGTGGGACAGGGAAGGGCCAAGAGACCCAGTACTTC CAWSGTGKGQETQYF
TRBJ2-7 NA NA TRBV27 TGTGCCAGCAGTGTTACAGGGATGAGCTCCTACGAGCAGTACTTC CASSVTGMSSYEQYF
TRBJ2-2 NA NA TRBV28 TGTGCCAGCAGCCCAGGGTGGCGCACCGGGGAGCTGTTTTTT CASSPGWRTGELFF
TRBJ2-5 NA many TRBV7-2 TGTGCCAGCAGCTTTACAGGGTCAGAGACCCAGTACTTC CASSFTGSETQYF
TRBJ2-3 NA NA TRBV2 TGTGCCAGCAGTGAAGGCGCCAGGTACACAGATACGCAGTATTTT CASSEGARYTDTQYF
TRBJ2-2 TRBD1 few TRBV3-1 TGTGCCAGCAGCCACAGGGGGAACGGGGAGCTGTTTTTT CASSHRGNGELFF
TRBJ2-2 NA few TRBV20-1 TGCAGTGCTAGTGAGGGCGACGGGGAGCTGTTTTTT CSASEGDGELFF
TRBJ2-5 NA many TRBV7-2 TGTGCCAGCAGCCTGTGGGAGACCCAGTACTTC CASSLWETQYF
TRBJ1-5 NA many TRBV2 TGTGCCAGCGGACAGTATAGCAATCAGCCCCAGCATTTT CASGQYSNQPQHF
TRBJ2-3 TRBD1 many TRBV27 TGTGCCAGCAGTTTATCAGGACAGGTGGACACAGATACGCAGTATTTT CASSLSGQVDTDTQYF
TRBJ2-3 TRBD2 many TRBV28 TGTGCCAGCAGTTATAGCGGGGCAACAGATACGCAGTATTTT CASSYSGATDTQYF
TRBJ2-3 TRBD2 few TRBV20-1 TGCAGTGCCGGGGTTTTGGCTAGCGGGAGCACAGATACGCAGTATTTT CSAGVLASGSTDTQYF
TRBJ2-1 TRBD2 many TRBV10-1 TGCGCCAGCAGTGAGATTGTAGCGGGAGGGCGCACCTACAATGAGCAGTTCTTC CASSEIVAGGRTYNEQFF
TRBJ2-5 TRBD2 many TRBV6-2/TRBV6-3 TGTGCCACCAAGCGGGGGGGAAACCAAGAGACCCAGTACTTC CATKRGGNQETQYF
TRBJ1-5 NA few TRBV19 TGTGCCAGTACCCGGTCCGAGGGGGGCCTCTATAGCAATCAGCCCCAGCATTTT CASTRSEGGLYSNQPQHF
TRBJ2-5 NA few TRBV10-3 TGTGCCATCAGCGGGACTCCGGAAGCGGGGACCCAGTACTTC CAISGTPEAGTQYF
TRBJ2-3 NA many TRBV9 TGTGCCAGCAGCTCACACAGTGTTGGCACAGATACGCAGTATTTT CASSSHSVGTDTQYF
TRBJ2-2 TRBD2 many TRBV6-1 TGTGCCAGCAGTGCTAGCGGGCGACCCACCGGGGAGCTGTTTTTT CASSASGRPTGELFF
TRBJ2-2 TRBD2 NA TRBV12-3/TRBV12-4 TGTGCCAGCAGTTTGGGGGAGACGACTAGCGGGAGTGGTGGGGAGCTGTTTTTT CASSLGETTSGSGGELFF
TRBJ2-3 NA many TRBV12-3/TRBV12-4 TGTGCCAGCAGTCCTCGTAGGTTTGCGCAGTATTTT CASSPRRFAQYF
TRBJ2-3 TRBD2 many TRBV28 TGTGCCAGCAGTTTTACCCCGTATCGACTAGCCAGCACAGATACGCAGTATTTT CASSFTPYRLASTDTQYF
TRBJ2-7 NA many TRBV6-1 TGTGCCAGCAGTGAAGCGCTCGGAACCCTGAACCACGAGCAGTACTTC CASSEALGTLNHEQYF
TRBJ2-7 NA few TRBV13 TGTGCCAGCAGCGCTAGTCTCTACGAGCAGTACTTC CASSASLYEQYF
TRBJ2-3 TRBD2 many TRBV3-1 TGTGCCAGCAGCCAAATCTCAAGCGGGGCTAGCACAGATACGCAGTATTTT CASSQISSGASTDTQYF
TRBJ1-1 NA NA TRBV7-6 TGTGCCAGCAGCTTCAGGCAGGGGACCAACACTGAAGCTTTCTTT CASSFRQGTNTEAFF
TRBJ2-7 NA many TRBV27 TGTGCCAGCCAAACGTCCGGGCCCCGGGGGGAGCAGTACTTC CASQTSGPRGEQYF
TRBJ1-1 NA many TRBV5-1 TGCGCCAGCAGCTTCGGGGCGAACTCGAACACTGAAGCTTTCTTT CASSFGANSNTEAFF
TRBJ2-7 NA NA TRBV3-1 TGTGCCAGCAGCCAAGCTTTACGGACCCTCAGGCGGTCCTACGAGCAGTACTTC CASSQALRTLRRSYEQYF
TRBJ1-4 NA NA TRBV20-1 TGCAGTGCTAGAGATCAGGACAGAGGGAGTGAAAAACTGTTTTTT CSARDQDRGSEKLFF